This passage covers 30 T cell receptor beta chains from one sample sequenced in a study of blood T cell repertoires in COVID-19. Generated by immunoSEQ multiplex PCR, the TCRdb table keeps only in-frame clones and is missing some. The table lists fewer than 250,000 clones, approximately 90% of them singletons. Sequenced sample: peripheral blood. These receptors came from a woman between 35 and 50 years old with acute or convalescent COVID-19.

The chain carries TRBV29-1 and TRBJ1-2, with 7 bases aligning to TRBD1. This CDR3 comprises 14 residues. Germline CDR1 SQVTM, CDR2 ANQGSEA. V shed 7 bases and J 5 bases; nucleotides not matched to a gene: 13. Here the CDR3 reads CSATTTAGGYGYTF. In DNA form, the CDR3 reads TGCAGCGCGACTACCACGGCAGGGGGTTATGGCTACACCTTC.

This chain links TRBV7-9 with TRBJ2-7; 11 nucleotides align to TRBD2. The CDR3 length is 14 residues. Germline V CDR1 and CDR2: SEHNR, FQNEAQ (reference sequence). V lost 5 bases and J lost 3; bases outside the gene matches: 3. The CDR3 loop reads CASSPGTSGYEQYV. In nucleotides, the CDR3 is TGTGCCAGCAGCCCCGGGACTAGCGGCTACGAGCAGTACGTC.

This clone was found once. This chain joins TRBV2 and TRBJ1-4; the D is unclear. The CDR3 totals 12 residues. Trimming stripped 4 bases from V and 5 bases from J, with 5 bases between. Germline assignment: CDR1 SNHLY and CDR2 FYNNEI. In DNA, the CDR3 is TGTGCCAGCAGTGTGCGGAATGAAAAACTGTTTTTT. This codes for CASSVRNEKLFF.

The chain's CDR3 is CASSLASQGSYGYTF. In DNA, the CDR3 is TGCGCCAGCAGCTTGGCCAGCCAGGGCAGCTATGGCTACACCTTC. J is TRBJ1-2 and V is TRBV5-1; TRBD1 is a possible D gene (5 bases). The ends were cut back, 0 bases at V and 4 bases at J, with 13 bases in the middle. Looked up from germline, CDR1 is SGHRS and CDR2 is YFSETQ. The CDR3 spans 15 residues.

Here the CDR3 reads CASSSGESGNTIYF. The CDR3 coding sequence is TGTGCCAGCAGCTCAGGGGAATCTGGAAACACCATATATTTT. The rearrangement uses TRBV11-2 and TRBJ1-3; tentatively, D is TRBD1 (6 bases). Trimming took off 4 bases at V and 1 base at J, with 8 bases between the two ends. The CDR3 spans 14 residues. Per the germline V gene, CDR1 is SGHAT and CDR2 is FQNNGV. Full variable domain (missing parts from reference TRBV11-2 and TRBJ1-3): EAGVAQSPRYKIIEKRQSVAFWCNPISGHATLYWYQQILGQGPKLLIQFQNNGVVDDSQLPKDRFSAERLKGVDSTLKIQPAKLEDSAVYLCASSSGESGNTIYFGEGSWLTVV.

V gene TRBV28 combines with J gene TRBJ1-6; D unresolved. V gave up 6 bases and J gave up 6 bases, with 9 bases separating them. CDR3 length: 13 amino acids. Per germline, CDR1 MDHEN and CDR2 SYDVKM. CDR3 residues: CASRDTANSPLHF. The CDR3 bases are TGTGCCAGCAGAGACACAGCTAATTCACCCCTCCACTTT.

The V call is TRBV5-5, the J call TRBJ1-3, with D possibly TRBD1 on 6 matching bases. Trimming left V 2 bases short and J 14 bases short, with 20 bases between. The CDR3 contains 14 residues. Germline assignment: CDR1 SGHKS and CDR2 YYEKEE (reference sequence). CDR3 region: CASSFTDSRPGLYF. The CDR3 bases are TGTGCCAGCAGCTTTACGGACAGCCGCCCTGGATTATATTTT.

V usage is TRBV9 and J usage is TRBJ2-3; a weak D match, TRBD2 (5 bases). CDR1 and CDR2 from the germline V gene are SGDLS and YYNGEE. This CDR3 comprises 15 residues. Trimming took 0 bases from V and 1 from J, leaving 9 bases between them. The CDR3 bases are TGTGCCAGCAGCGTAGCAGGAGCGGGCACAGATACGCAGTATTTT. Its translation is CASSVAGAGTDTQYF.

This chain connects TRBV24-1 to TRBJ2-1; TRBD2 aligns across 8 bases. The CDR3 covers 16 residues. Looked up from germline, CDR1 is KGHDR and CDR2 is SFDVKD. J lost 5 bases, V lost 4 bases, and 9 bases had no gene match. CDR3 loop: CATSERGRGGDNEQFF. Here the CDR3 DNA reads TGTGCCACCAGTGAGCGAGGACGGGGGGGAGACAATGAGCAGTTCTTC.

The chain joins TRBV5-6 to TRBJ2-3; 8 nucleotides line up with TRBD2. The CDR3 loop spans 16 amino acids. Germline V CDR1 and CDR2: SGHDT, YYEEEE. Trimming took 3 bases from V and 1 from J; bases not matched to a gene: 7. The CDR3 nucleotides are TGTGCCAGCAGCTGGGCCCAGCGGGGGCGCACAGATACGCAGTATTTT. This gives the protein CASSWAQRGRTDTQYF.

CDR3 sequence (DNA): TGCGCCAGCAGCTTCGGGCAGGGTAGGGATGAGCAGTTCTTC. It translates to CASSFGQGRDEQFF. This rearrangement joins TRBV5-1 to TRBJ2-1; D may be TRBD1 (5 bases). Germline CDR1 and CDR2: SGHRS and YFSETQ. V was shortened by 2 bases and J by 8 bases, with 14 bases between the two germline ends. The CDR3 is 14 amino acids.

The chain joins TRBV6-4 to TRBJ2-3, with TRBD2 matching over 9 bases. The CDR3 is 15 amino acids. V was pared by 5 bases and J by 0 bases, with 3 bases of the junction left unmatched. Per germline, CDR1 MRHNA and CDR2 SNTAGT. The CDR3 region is CASSRAGGSTDTQYF. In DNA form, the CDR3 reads TGTGCCAGCAGTAGAGCGGGGGGAAGCACAGATACGCAGTATTTT.

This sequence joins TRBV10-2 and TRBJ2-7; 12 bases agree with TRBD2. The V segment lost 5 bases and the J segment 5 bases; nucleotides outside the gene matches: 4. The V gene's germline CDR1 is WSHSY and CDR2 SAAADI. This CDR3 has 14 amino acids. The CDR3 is CASSLAGGPNEQYV. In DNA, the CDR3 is TGCGCCAGCAGTCTAGCGGGGGGGCCGAACGAGCAGTACGTC.

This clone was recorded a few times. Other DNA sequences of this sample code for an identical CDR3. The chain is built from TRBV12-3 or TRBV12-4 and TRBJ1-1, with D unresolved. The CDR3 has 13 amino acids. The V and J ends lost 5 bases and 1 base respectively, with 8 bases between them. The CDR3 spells CASSRTRNTEAFF. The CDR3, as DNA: TGTGCCAGCAGTCGTACACGGAACACTGAAGCTTTCTTT.

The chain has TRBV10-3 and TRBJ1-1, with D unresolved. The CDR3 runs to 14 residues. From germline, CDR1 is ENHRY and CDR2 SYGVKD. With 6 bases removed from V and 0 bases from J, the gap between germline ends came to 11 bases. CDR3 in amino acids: CAIRVGGVNTEAFF. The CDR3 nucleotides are TGTGCCATCAGGGTTGGAGGCGTGAACACTGAAGCTTTCTTT.

The CDR3 is CASSTDRGIGYGYTF. CDR3 coding DNA: TGTGCCAGCAGCACCGACAGGGGCATTGGATATGGCTACACCTTC. The chain joins TRBV7-2 to TRBJ1-2; 8 bases line up with TRBD1. V dropped 5 bases and J dropped 5; count of bases not matched to a gene: 10. This CDR3 is built from 15 residues. The germline V gene has CDR1 SGHTA and CDR2 FQGNSA.

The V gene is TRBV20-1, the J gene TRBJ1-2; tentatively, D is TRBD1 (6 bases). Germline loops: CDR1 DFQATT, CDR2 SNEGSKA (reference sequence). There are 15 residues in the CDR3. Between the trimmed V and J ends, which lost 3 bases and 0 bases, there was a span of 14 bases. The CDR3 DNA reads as TGCAGTGCTAGTCGATACAGGGAATCTAACTATGGCTACACCTTC. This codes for CSASRYRESNYGYTF.

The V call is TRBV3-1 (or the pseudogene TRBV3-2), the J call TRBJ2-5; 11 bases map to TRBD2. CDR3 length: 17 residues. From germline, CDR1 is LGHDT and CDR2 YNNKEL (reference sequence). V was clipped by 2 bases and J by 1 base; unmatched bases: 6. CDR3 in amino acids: CASSQYLAGGAQETQYF. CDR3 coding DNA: TGTGCCAGCAGCCAATACCTAGCGGGGGGTGCCCAAGAGACCCAGTACTTC.

The chain's CDR3 is CSASSFQVATSTDTQYF. The CDR3 DNA reads TGCAGTGCTAGTTCTTTTCAGGTAGCGACTAGCACAGATACGCAGTATTTT. The chain employs TRBV20-1 and TRBJ2-3, with a possible D match to TRBD2 (5 bases). V was cut by 3 bases and J by 0 bases, with 19 bases left in between. This CDR3 comprises 17 residues. Germline V gives CDR1 DFQATT, CDR2 SNEGSKA (reference sequence).

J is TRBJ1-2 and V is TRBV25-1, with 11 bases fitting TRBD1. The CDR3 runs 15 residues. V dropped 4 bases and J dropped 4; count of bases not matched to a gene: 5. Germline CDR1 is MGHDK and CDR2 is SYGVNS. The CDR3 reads CASSALGQGAYGYTF. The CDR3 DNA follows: TGTGCCAGCAGTGCACTCGGACAGGGGGCCTATGGCTACACCTTC.

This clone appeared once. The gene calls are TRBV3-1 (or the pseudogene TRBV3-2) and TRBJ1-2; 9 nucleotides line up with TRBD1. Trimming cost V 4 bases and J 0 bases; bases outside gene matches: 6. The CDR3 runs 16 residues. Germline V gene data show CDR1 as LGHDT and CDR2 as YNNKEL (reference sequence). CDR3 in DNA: TGTGCCAGCAGCCGAAAGGGACAGGGTTCTAACTATGGCTACACCTTC. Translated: CASSRKGQGSNYGYTF.

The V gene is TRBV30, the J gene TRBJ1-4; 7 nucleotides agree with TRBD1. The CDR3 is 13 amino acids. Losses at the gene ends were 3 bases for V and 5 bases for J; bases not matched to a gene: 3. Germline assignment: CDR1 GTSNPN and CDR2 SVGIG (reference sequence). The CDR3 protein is CAWRGGANEKLFF. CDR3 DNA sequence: TGTGCCTGGAGAGGGGGCGCGAATGAAAAACTGTTTTTT.

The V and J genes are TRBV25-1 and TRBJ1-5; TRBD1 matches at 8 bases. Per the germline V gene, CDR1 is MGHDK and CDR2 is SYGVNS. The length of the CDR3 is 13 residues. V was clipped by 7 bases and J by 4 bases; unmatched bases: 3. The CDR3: CASMGQDNQPQHF. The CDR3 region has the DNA TGTGCCAGCATGGGACAGGATAATCAGCCCCAGCATTTT.

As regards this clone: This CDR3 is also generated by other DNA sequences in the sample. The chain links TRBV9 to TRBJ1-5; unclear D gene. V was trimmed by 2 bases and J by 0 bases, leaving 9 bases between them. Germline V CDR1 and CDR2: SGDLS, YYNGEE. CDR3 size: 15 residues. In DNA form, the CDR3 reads TGTGCCAGCAGCGTCGGCGGGTATAGCAATCAGCCCCAGCATTTT. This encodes CASSVGGYSNQPQHF.

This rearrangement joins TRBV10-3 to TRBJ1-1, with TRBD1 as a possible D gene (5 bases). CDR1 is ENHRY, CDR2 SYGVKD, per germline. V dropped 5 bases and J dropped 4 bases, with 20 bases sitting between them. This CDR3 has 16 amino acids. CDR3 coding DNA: TGTGCCATCAGTCACAGACAGATCGGTACGGCCACTGAAGCTTTCTTT. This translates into CAISHRQIGTATEAFF.

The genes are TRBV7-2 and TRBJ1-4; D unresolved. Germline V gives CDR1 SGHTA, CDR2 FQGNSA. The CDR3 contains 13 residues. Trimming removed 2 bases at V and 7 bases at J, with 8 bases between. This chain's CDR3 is CASSLQRSEKLFF. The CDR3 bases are TGTGCCAGCAGCTTACAACGCAGTGAAAAACTGTTTTTT.

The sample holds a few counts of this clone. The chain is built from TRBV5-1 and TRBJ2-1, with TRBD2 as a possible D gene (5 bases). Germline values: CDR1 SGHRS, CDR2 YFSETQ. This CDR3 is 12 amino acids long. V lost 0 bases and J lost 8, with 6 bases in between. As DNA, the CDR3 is TGCGCCAGCAGCTTGGGGACTTATGAGCAGTTCTTC. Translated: CASSLGTYEQFF.

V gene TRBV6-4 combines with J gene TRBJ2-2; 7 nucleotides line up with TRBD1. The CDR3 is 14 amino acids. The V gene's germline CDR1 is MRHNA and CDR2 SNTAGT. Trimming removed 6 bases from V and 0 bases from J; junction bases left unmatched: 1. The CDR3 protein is CASRTGANTGELFF. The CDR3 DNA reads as TGTGCCAGCAGAACAGGGGCGAACACCGGGGAGCTGTTTTTT.

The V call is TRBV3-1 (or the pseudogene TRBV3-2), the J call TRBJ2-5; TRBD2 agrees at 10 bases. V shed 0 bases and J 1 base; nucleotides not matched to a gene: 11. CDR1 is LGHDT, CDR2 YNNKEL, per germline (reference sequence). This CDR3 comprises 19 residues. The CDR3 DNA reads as TGTGCCAGCAGCCAAGATTATAGCGGGGGGCCTCTCTCCCAAGAGACCCAGTACTTC. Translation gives CASSQDYSGGPLSQETQYF.

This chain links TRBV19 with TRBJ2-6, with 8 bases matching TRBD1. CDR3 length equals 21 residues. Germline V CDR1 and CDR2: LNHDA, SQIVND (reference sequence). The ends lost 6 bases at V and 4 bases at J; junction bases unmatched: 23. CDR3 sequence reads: CASSAGGPGQGPAGGANVLTF. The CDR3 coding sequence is TGTGCCAGTAGCGCGGGCGGGCCCGGACAGGGACCAGCCGGAGGGGCCAACGTCCTGACTTTC.